This T cell receptor beta chain emerged from a study of human T cells and chemical hapten exposure. As to time point: patch test 1, 2 weeks after DPC sensitization. The treatment is: therapeutic diphenylcyclopropenone sensitization with weekly scalp DPC. Extraction yielded total RNA from whole blood (unfractionated). TCRdb re-called the RACE reads through MiXCR, storing one row per CDR3 protein. The table lists around 160,000 distinct CDR3 sequences, about 15% of them singletons, with around 1.7% in the top ten. This CDR3 comprises 16 residues. In germline, CDR1 is MNHEY, CDR2 SVGEGT. V trimming: 6 bases; J trimming: 0 bases; junction bases outside the gene matches: 8. This clonotype was observed a few times.

V is TRBV6-2 or TRBV6-3 and J is TRBJ2-7; 10 nucleotides line up with TRBD1. Sequencing used whole blood, obtained in connection with sensitization to the hapten diphenylcyclopropenone (DPC). The receptor was derived from a woman aged 25 to 39 with alopecia areata. Some clones in this sample may be carry-over from other donors' samples. CDR3 bases: TGTGCCAGCAGACTACACCGGACAGGGGGCTCCTACGAGCAGTACTTC. Protein: CASRLHRTGGSYEQYF.